This TCR beta chain was retrieved from a study of control samples from healthy donors and cancer patients. Measured with immunoSEQ multiplex PCR; TCRdb has only the in-frame clones, and not every one. In the table there are roughly 200,000 clones, roughly 94% of which are singletons. Germline loops: CDR1 ENHRY, CDR2 SYGVKD. Deletions cut 10 bases from V and 4 bases from J, with 21 bases between. The CDR3 is made up of 15 amino acids. This TCR was recovered from a man in his fifties or sixties in good health. The V and J genes are TRBV10-3 and TRBJ2-3; possibly TRBD1 or TRBD2 for D (5 bases each). The sample consisted of blood. The CDR3 sequence is CATLTGQAGSDTQYF. CDR3 DNA sequence: TGTGCCACTCTCACGGGGCAGGCAGGCTCAGATACGCAGTATTTT.